The rows below give T cell receptor beta chains drawn from one sample of a study of beta chain features in type 1 diabetes. The data were produced by immunoSEQ multiplex PCR, yet TCRdb's version contains in-frame clones alone and is incomplete. The sample records fewer than 350,000 clones, approximately 8% being singletons. Sequenced: central memory CD4+ T cells from blood. The receptors stem from a woman between 18 and 29 years old in good health. The CDR3 runs from the conserved cysteine through the conserved F or W. The D gene is left open where the match is weak. Expanded clones are given a class, and other clones once, few, many or no size at all.

J | V | D | size | CDR3 | DNA
TRBJ2-2 | TRBV4-1 | . | many | CASSPLGTGELFF | TGCGCCAGCAGCCCGCTGGGTACCGGGGAGCTGTTTTTT
TRBJ1-5 | TRBV12-5 | TRBD1 | many | CASRDSHSNQPQHF | TGTGCTAGTCGGGACAGTCACAGCAATCAGCCCCAGCATTTT
TRBJ1-4 | TRBV7-8 | . | . | CASSSGQFNEKLFF | TGTGCCAGCAGTTCCGGACAGTTTAATGAAAAACTGTTTTTT
TRBJ2-2 | TRBV5-4 | . | . | CASSLQHSNTGELFF | TGTGCCAGCAGCTTACAACACTCGAACACCGGGGAGCTGTTTTTT
TRBJ1-2 | TRBV7-2 | TRBD1 | . | CASSPGQGARYGYTF | TGTGCCAGCAGCCCCGGACAGGGGGCTCGTTATGGCTACACCTTC
TRBJ2-3 | TRBV18 | TRBD2 | . | CASSPPGGRVVDTQYF | TGTGCCAGCTCACCTCCGGGTGGGAGGGTCGTGGATACGCAGTATTTT
TRBJ1-3 | TRBV4-3 | . | few | CASSQDFDSGNTIYF | TGCGCCAGCAGCCAAGATTTCGACTCTGGAAACACCATATATTTT
TRBJ2-3 | TRBV10-3 | TRBD2 | . | CATLARGGADTQYF | TGTGCCACCTTGGCCCGCGGGGGGGCAGATACGCAGTATTTT
TRBJ2-2 | TRBV6-5 | . | many | CASSYSTGELFF | TGTGCCAGCAGTTACTCTACCGGGGAGCTGTTTTTT
TRBJ2-5 | TRBV7-2 | . | . | CASSLDPSEETQYF | TGTGCCAGCAGCTTAGACCCTAGCGAAGAGACCCAGTACTTC